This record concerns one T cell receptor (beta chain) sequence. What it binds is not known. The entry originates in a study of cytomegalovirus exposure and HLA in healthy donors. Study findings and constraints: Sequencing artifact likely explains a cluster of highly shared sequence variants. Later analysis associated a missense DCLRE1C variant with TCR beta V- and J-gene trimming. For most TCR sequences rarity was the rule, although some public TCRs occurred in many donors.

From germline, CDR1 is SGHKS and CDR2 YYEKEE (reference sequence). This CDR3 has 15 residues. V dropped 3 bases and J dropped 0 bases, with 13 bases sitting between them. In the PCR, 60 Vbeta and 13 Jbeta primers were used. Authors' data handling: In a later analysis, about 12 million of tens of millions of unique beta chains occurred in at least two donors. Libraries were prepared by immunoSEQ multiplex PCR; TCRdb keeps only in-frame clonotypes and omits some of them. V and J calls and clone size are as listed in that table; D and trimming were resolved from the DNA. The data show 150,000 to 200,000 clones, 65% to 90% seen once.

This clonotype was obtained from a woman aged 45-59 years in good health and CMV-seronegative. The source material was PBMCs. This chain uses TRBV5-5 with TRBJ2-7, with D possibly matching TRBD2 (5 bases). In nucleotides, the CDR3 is TGTGCCAGCAGCTCGAGGACGGAGGTCTCCTACGAGCAGTACTTC. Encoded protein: CASSSRTEVSYEQYF.